This TCR beta chain was observed in a study of CD8 T cells in ankylosing spondylitis. Study observations and caveats: Characteristic, it appeared, of ankylosing spondylitis blood was a TCR beta motif of eight highly homologous variants.

TCRdb fed the 5' RACE reads into MiXCR, producing one record per CDR3 protein. The sample contains some 840,000 distinct CDR3 sequences, about an eighth of which appear only once. The CDR3 runs 13 residues. Trimming removed 5 bases from V and 4 bases from J, with 14 bases in between. Germline CDR1 and CDR2: SQVTM and ANQGSEA. In its sample, this clonotype was seen a few times. As yet, its antigen is unknown. Input material: blood, either unsorted or a sorted T cell fraction (not recorded which). The J gene is TRBJ1-1, the V gene TRBV29-1; D gene unclear. This clonotype was obtained from a male donor with ankylosing spondylitis. The CDR3 is CSVTRNSGTEAFF. The CDR3 nucleotides read TGCAGCGTTACCCGAAACAGCGGCACTGAAGCTTTCTTT.